Listed below are T cell receptor beta chains from one sample, sequenced in a study of blood T cells in healthy people across ages. MiXCR, applied by TCRdb to the 5' RACE reads, yields one record per CDR3 protein. There are around 1,500,000 distinct CDR3 sequences in the sample; 42% occur only once, and roughly 7.9% lies in the top ten. Sequenced input: blood. Receptor source: a woman younger than 35 in good health. CDR3s include the opening cysteine and the closing phenylalanine or tryptophan. A D gene is named only where the DNA matches it firmly. A clone size is listed for some rows: how often the clone was seen (once, few, many), or a class if it is expanded.

CDR3: CASSLAWGGSYNEQFF
DNA: TGTGCCAGCAGCTTAGCTTGGGGAGGCTCCTACAATGAGCAGTTCTTC
D: -
size: -
V: TRBV11-1
J: TRBJ2-1

CDR3: CASCPPALSTGELFF
DNA: TGTGCCAGCTGTCCCCCTGCATTGAGCACCGGGGAGCTGTTTTTT
D: -
size: -
V: TRBV5-5
J: TRBJ2-2

CDR3: CASSPWGSPLRPDTQYF
DNA: TGCGCCAGCAGCCCGTGGGGTAGCCCACTTCGCCCAGATACGCAGTATTTT
D: -
size: -
V: TRBV4-1
J: TRBJ2-3

CDR3: CASSPGTDNYGYTF
DNA: TGTGCCAGCTCACCTGGGACAGATAACTATGGCTACACCTTC
D: TRBD1
size: few
V: TRBV18
J: TRBJ1-2

CDR3: CASSSLARHEQFF
DNA: TGTGCCAGCAGCTCTCTAGCGAGACATGAGCAGTTCTTC
D: -
size: -
V: TRBV7-2
J: TRBJ2-1

CDR3: CASSLSPGTGANVLTF
DNA: TGTGCCAGCAGTTTATCGCCAGGGACTGGGGCCAACGTCCTGACTTTC
D: -
size: few
V: TRBV27
J: TRBJ2-6

CDR3: CAISERQDEQYF
DNA: TGTGCCATCAGTGAGCGCCAGGATGAGCAGTACTTC
D: -
size: few
V: TRBV10-3
J: TRBJ2-5

CDR3: CASSLSWDRVGNIQNF
DNA: TGTGCCAGCAGTTTATCATGGGACAGGGTCGGGAACATTCAGAACTTC
D: TRBD1
size: -
V: TRBV27
J: TRBJ2-4

CDR3: CASSAGDGGARTDTQYF
DNA: TGTGCCAGCAGTGCAGGCGACGGGGGGGCCCGCACAGATACGCAGTATTTT
D: TRBD2
size: -
V: TRBV2
J: TRBJ2-3

CDR3: CSASLGRPSYNEQYF
DNA: TGCAGTGCTAGCCTCGGGAGGCCTTCCTACAATGAGCAGTACTTC
D: TRBD2
size: once
V: TRBV20-1
J: TRBJ2-5

CDR3: CASSYPLQGPETQYF
DNA: TGTGCCAGCAGTTACCCCTTACAGGGCCCAGAGACCCAGTACTTC
D: -
size: -
V: TRBV6-6
J: TRBJ2-5